Below, 21 T cell receptor beta chains from the same sample are listed, as sequenced in a study of T cell responses to AZD1222 COVID-19 vaccine. Only in-frame clones appear in the TCRdb table, and some are missing; sequencing was by immunoSEQ multiplex PCR. The sample lists about 270,000 clones, almost 95% occurring once. This specimen consisted of peripheral blood, obtained 28 days after the second AZD1222 dose. The receptor source for this set is an adult who received the AZD1222 COVID-19 vaccine.

The chain employs TRBV4-1 and TRBJ1-2, with 9 bases matching TRBD1. V lost 0 bases and J lost 2; bases outside the gene matches: 7. Germline V lookup: CDR1 MGHRA, CDR2 YSYEKL. The CDR3 extends over 17 amino acids. CDR3 region: CASSQDWGTGYNYGYTF. The CDR3 DNA sequence: TGCGCCAGCAGCCAAGATTGGGGGACAGGGTACAACTATGGCTACACCTTC.

This sequence joins TRBV10-1 and TRBJ2-7; tentatively, D is TRBD1 (9 bases). This CDR3 region has 19 residues. V lost 3 bases, J lost 2 bases, and 26 bases lay in between. Germline V lookup: CDR1 WNHNN, CDR2 SYGVQD (reference sequence). CDR3 nucleotides: TGCGCCAGCAGTGACCCCGGGACAGGGAAAGCGGGAGTCCCCTACGAGCAGTACTTC. Protein sequence: CASSDPGTGKAGVPYEQYF.

The rearrangement uses TRBV19 and TRBJ1-5, with a weak D call TRBD1 (5 bases). Trimming took off 1 base at V and 2 bases at J, with 12 bases between the two ends. This CDR3 has 16 residues. Per the germline V gene, CDR1 is LNHDA and CDR2 is SQIVND (reference sequence). CDR3 in amino acids: CASSIGGLLGNQPQHF. The CDR3 DNA reads TGTGCCAGTAGTATAGGGGGACTCCTTGGCAATCAGCCCCAGCATTTT.

This rearrangement joins TRBV4-3 to TRBJ1-1; D not certain. Trimming shortened V by 1 base and J by 0 bases, and 6 bases separated the two germline ends. The CDR3 extends over 14 amino acids. Looked up from germline, CDR1 is LGHNA and CDR2 is YSLEER. CDR3 loop: CASSQGILNTEAFF. CDR3 sequence (DNA): TGCGCCAGCAGCCAAGGTATCCTGAACACTGAAGCTTTCTTT.

The V gene is TRBV24-1, the J gene TRBJ2-3; 7 bases align to TRBD2. There are 14 residues in the CDR3. The J segment lost 4 bases and the V segment lost 4 bases, leaving 4 bases of the junction unmatched. From germline, CDR1 is KGHDR and CDR2 SFDVKD. Here the CDR3 reads CATSERGLADTQYF. The CDR3 nucleotides read TGTGCCACCAGTGAACGCGGACTAGCAGATACGCAGTATTTT.

V gene TRBV5-1 combines with J gene TRBJ2-7; TRBD1 matches 8 bases. The CDR3 is made up of 13 amino acids. In germline, CDR1 is SGHRS, CDR2 YFSETQ. V lost 4 bases and J lost 7; bases outside the gene matches: 7. The CDR3 region is CASSLQGAEEQYF. The DNA for the CDR3 is TGCGCCAGCAGCCTGCAGGGGGCTGAGGAGCAGTACTTC.

The chain joins TRBV6-2 or TRBV6-3 to TRBJ1-5; perhaps TRBD1 as D (5 bases). Germline CDR1 reads MNHEY; CDR2 reads SVGEGT. This CDR3 is 18 amino acids long. V lost 4 bases and J 5 bases, leaving 24 bases between the germline ends. CDR3 bases: TGTGCCAGCAGTTTCCGACAGATTATCCCCCTAGCCGATCAGCCCCAGCATTTT. The encoded protein is CASSFRQIIPLADQPQHF.

The chain recombines TRBV10-3 with TRBJ2-1, with D perhaps assigned TRBD1 or TRBD2 (6 bases each). V gave up 2 bases and J gave up 6 bases, with 14 bases separating them. This CDR3 region has 15 residues. Germline V CDR1 and CDR2: ENHRY, SYGVKD. CDR3 loop: CAISEPGGLGNEQFF. For the CDR3, the DNA is TGTGCCATCAGTGAGCCCGGGGGCTTGGGCAATGAGCAGTTCTTC.

The chain recombines TRBV4-1 with TRBJ1-6; unclear D gene. CDR3 size: 15 residues. Trimming stripped 3 bases from V and 9 bases from J, with 15 bases between. The V gene's germline CDR1 is MGHRA and CDR2 YSYEKL. CDR3 protein: CASSQAGPGSSPLHF. CDR3 nucleotides: TGCGCCAGCAGCCAGGCCGGGCCTGGAAGTTCACCCCTCCACTTT.

CDR3 coding DNA: TGTGCCAGCAGCTTAGTGGCAGGGGGGGAAAATGAAAAACTGTTTTTT. Translation gives CASSLVAGGENEKLFF. V usage is TRBV7-9 and J usage is TRBJ1-4; 7 nucleotides agree with TRBD1. This CDR3 region has 16 residues. V lost 1 base, J lost 5 bases, and 7 bases stayed unmatched. Germline lookup yields CDR1 SEHNR and CDR2 FQNEAQ (reference sequence). Filled out from reference TRBV7-9 and TRBJ1-4, the complete variable domain reads DTGVSQNPRHKITKRGQNVTFRCDPISEHNRLYWYRQTLGQGPEFLTYFQNEAQLEKSRLLSDRFSAERPKGSFSTLEIQRTEQGDSAMYLCASSLVAGGENEKLFFGSGTQLSVL.

CDR3 protein: CASSIRSYGYTF. CDR3 bases: TGTGCCAGCAGCATAAGGAGCTATGGCTACACCTTC. The chain has TRBV5-6 and TRBJ1-2; D call uncertain. Trimming stripped 4 bases from V and 4 bases from J, with 8 bases between. The CDR3 loop spans 12 amino acids. Germline V gene data show CDR1 as SGHDT and CDR2 as YYEEEE.

This chain connects TRBV19 to TRBJ1-2; 7 bases match TRBD1. V lost 8 bases to trimming and J lost 3 bases; unmatched junction nucleotides: 6. The V gene's germline CDR1 is LNHDA and CDR2 SQIVND (reference sequence). This CDR3 is built from 13 residues. In DNA form, the CDR3 reads TGTGCCAGTGGTGACAGGGCCCACTATGGCTACACCTTC. Translation: CASGDRAHYGYTF.

The chain links TRBV5-1 to TRBJ1-6; maybe TRBD1 (5 bases). CDR3 length: 14 amino acids. V lost 1 base and J lost 9, with 11 bases in between. Germline CDR1 reads SGHRS; CDR2 reads YFSETQ. The CDR3 region is CASSLSGAGSPLHF. In nucleotides, the CDR3 is TGCGCCAGCAGCTTGAGCGGGGCAGGTTCACCCCTCCACTTT.

The chain couples TRBV6-2 or TRBV6-3 to TRBJ1-6; 9 bases are shared with TRBD1. The CDR3 runs to 14 residues. V shed 6 bases and J 10 bases; nucleotides not matched to a gene: 7. Germline lookup yields CDR1 MNHEY and CDR2 SVGEGT. The CDR3 nucleotides are TGTGCCAGCAGCCGGACAGGGGACGGATCACCCCTCCACTTT. Translated: CASSRTGDGSPLHF.

The sample holds one count of this clone. The chain has TRBV4-2 and TRBJ2-3; 9 bases line up with TRBD2. The CDR3 loop spans 18 amino acids. Germline V lookup: CDR1 LGHNA, CDR2 YNFKEQ. V shed 1 base and J 5 bases; nucleotides not matched to a gene: 13. CDR3 in DNA: TGTGCCAGCAGCCAAGGGGCTTCTAGCGGGAATAGTAGAGATACGCAGTATTTT. Amino acids: CASSQGASSGNSRDTQYF.

The rearrangement links TRBV7-9 to TRBJ1-3, with TRBD1 matching over 9 bases. After removal of 5 bases from V and 7 bases from J, the junction contained 3 bases not matched to a gene. Germline V gene data show CDR1 as SEHNR and CDR2 as FQNEAQ (reference sequence). CDR3 length: 13 amino acids. DNA for the CDR3: TGTGCCAGCAGCCGGACAGGGGTCAACACCATATATTTT. This codes for CASSRTGVNTIYF.

This chain connects TRBV9 to TRBJ1-6; D gene uncertain. Germline assignment: CDR1 SGDLS and CDR2 YYNGEE. There are 15 residues in the CDR3. The V and J ends lost 5 bases and 0 bases respectively, with 9 bases between them. The CDR3 bases are TGTGCCAGCAGGGCGGAAAGCTCCTATAATTCACCCCTCCACTTT. Translated, it gives CASRAESSYNSPLHF.

This chain connects TRBV25-1 to TRBJ1-5; a possible D gene is TRBD1 (6 bases). The CDR3 extends over 13 amino acids. V shed 4 bases and J shed 4 bases, with 8 bases lying between them. Germline CDR1 is MGHDK and CDR2 is SYGVNS. The CDR3 nucleotides are TGTGCCAGCAGTGGTACAGGGAATCAGCCCCAGCATTTT. Its translation is CASSGTGNQPQHF.

This clone was detected only a few times. The chain has TRBV6-6 and TRBJ2-5, with D perhaps matching TRBD2 (7 bases). Germline V gene data show CDR1 as MNHNY and CDR2 as SVGAGI (reference sequence). This CDR3 has 14 amino acids. V lost 7 bases and J lost 5, with 17 bases in between. The CDR3 protein is CASTLGGGLETQYF. In nucleotides, the CDR3 is TGTGCCAGCACCTTGGGGGGGGGCCTGGAGACCCAGTACTTC.

V is TRBV6-5 and J is TRBJ2-6; D unclear. Between the trimmed V and J ends, which lost 8 bases and 3 bases, there was a span of 5 bases. This CDR3 has 12 amino acids. Germline loops: CDR1 MNHEY, CDR2 SVGAGI. CDR3 in amino acids: CASGRGANVLTF. CDR3 in DNA: TGTGCCAGCGGCCGTGGGGCCAACGTCCTGACTTTC.

Here the CDR3 DNA reads TGTGCCAGCAGGGACAGGCTATACGAGCAGTACTTC. Encoded protein: CASRDRLYEQYF. This chain links TRBV6-5 with TRBJ2-7; 7 nucleotides line up with TRBD1. The CDR3 spans 12 residues. Per the germline V gene, CDR1 is MNHEY and CDR2 is SVGAGI. The V gene end was trimmed by 6 bases and the J gene end by 4 bases; junction bases not matched to a gene: 3.